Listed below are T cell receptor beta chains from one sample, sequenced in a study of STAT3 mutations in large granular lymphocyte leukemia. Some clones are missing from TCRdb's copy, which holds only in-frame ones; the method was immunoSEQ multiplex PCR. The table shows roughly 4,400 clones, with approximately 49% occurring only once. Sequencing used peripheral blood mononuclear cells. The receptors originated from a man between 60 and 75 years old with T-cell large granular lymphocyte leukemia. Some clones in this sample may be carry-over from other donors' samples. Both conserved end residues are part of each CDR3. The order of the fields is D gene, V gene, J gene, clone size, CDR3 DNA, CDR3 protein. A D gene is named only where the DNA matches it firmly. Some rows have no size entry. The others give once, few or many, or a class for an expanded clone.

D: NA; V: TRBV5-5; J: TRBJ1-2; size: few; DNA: TGTGCCAGCAGCTCCGATCCTTTACCCATCTATGGCTACACCTTC; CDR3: CASSSDPLPIYGYTF
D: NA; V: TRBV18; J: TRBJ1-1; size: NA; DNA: TGTGCCAGCTCACCACCGAACAGCGAAGCTTTCTTT; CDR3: CASSPPNSEAFF
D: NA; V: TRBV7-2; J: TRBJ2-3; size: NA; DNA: TGTGCCAGCAGCCCCCCCCCAGATACGCAGTATTTT; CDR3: CASSPPPDTQYF
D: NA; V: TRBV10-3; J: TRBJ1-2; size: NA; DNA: TGTGCCATCAGTGAGCGAGCCTATGGCTACACCTTC; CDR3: CAISERAYGYTF
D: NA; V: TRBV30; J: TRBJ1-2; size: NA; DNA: TGTGCCTGGACAAGGGCTGCAGATGGCTACACCTTC; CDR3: CAWTRAADGYTF
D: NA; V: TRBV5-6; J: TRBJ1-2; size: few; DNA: TGTGCCAGCAGCCTCGAGTCAGGCGTTTATGGCTACACCTTC; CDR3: CASSLESGVYGYTF
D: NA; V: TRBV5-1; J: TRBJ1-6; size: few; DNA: TGCGCCAGCAGCGCCGTCGGACCGAGTTCACCCCTCCACTTT; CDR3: CASSAVGPSSPLHF
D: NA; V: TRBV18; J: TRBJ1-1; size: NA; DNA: TGTGCCAGCTCACCCGGGCAGGGTACTGAAGCTTTCTTT; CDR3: CASSPGQGTEAFF
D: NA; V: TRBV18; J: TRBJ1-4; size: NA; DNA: TGTGCCAGCTCACCACCTTTGGCTGGAAAGGAAAAACTGTTTTTT; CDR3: CASSPPLAGKEKLFF
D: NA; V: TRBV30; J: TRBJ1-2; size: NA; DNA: TGTGCCTGGAGTGTACGGGGGGGGCCAGGCTATGGCTACACCTTC; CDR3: CAWSVRGGPGYGYTF
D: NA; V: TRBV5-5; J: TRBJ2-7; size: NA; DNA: TGTGCCAGCTTAGGGGCTTTCAACGAGCAGTACTTC; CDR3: CASLGAFNEQYF
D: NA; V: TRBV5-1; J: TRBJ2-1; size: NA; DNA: TGCGCCAGCAGCTTGGGTGTGGAGAATGAGCAGTTCTTC; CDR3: CASSLGVENEQFF
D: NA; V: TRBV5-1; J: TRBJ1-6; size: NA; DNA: TGCGCCAGCAGCTTGTACACCACGTCTCCTAATTCACCCCTCCACTTT; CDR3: CASSLYTTSPNSPLHF
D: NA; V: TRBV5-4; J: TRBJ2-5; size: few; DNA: TGTGCCAGCAGGCCCAAGACAGGAGGGCAAGAGACCCAGTACTTC; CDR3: CASRPKTGGQETQYF
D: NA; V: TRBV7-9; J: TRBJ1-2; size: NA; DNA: TGTGCCAGCAGCTTAGGCCCTGGCTACACCTTC; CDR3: CASSLGPGYTF
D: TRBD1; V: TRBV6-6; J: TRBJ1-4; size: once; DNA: TGTGCCAGCGGACAGGGTCGGGAGGAAAAACTGTTTTTT; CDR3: CASGQGREEKLFF
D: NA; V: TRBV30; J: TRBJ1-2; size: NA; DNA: TGTGCCTGGAGTGCCGACAGTGGTCGGTATGGCTACACCTTC; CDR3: CAWSADSGRYGYTF
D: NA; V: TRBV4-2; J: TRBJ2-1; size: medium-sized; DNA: TGTGCCAGCGGAGAGGGCAATGAGCAGTTCTTC; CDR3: CASGEGNEQFF
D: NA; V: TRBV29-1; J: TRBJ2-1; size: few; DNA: TGCAGCGCAGGTGGGAATGAGCAGTTCTTC; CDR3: CSAGGNEQFF
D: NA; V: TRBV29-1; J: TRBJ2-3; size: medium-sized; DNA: TGCAGCGTTGAAGGGACGTTTGGCACAGATACGCAGTATTTT; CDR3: CSVEGTFGTDTQYF
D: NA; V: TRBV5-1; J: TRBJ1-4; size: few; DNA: TGCGCCAGCAGCTTGGGCCCAGGGAATGAAAAACTGTTTTTT; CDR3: CASSLGPGNEKLFF
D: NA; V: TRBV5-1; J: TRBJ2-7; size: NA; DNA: TGCGCCAGCAGCGAGGAAGGACACTCCTACGAGCAGTACTTC; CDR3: CASSEEGHSYEQYF
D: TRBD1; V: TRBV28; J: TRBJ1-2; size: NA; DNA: TGTGCCAGCAGTCTAATCGGGGGACAGGACCAAACGGGTGGAGGCTACACCTTC; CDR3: CASSLIGGQDQTGGGYTF
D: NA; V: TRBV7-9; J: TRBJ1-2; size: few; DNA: TGTGCCAGCAGCTTAGGTGCCGGGGGGGGTGGCTACACCTTC; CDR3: CASSLGAGGGGYTF
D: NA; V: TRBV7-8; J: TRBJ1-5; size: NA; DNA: TGTGCCAGCAGCTTGACGGTGATTTTTGATCAGCCCCAGCATTTT; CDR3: CASSLTVIFDQPQHF
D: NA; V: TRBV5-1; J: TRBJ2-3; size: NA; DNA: TGCGCCAGCAGCCCCTGGGCCCCGACAGATACGCAGTATTTT; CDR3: CASSPWAPTDTQYF